This record looks at one TCR beta chain sequence and its context. The V gene end was trimmed by 3 bases and the J gene end by 5 bases; junction bases not matched to a gene: 5. CDR3 length: 14 residues. Germline CDR1 LNHDA, CDR2 SQIVND (reference sequence). Sequencing used immunoSEQ multiplex PCR; TCRdb keeps in-frame clones, though not all of them. The sample includes roughly 56,000 clones, under 95% seen only once; the top ten take about 0.49%. These data originate in a study of T cell changes during pregnancy in multiple sclerosis. The source is a female donor in good health, enrolled as a control in a pregnancy study. The starting material was CD4+ T cells from peripheral blood mononuclear cells, obtained after pregnancy. The rearrangement links TRBV19 to TRBJ1-2; 8 nucleotides line up with TRBD1. CDR3 nucleotide sequence: TGTGCCAGTAGTATTCGGACAGGGTCTTATGGCTACACCTTC. Amino acid sequence: CASSIRTGSYGYTF.